Listed below are T cell receptor beta chains from one sample, sequenced in a study of blood T cell repertoires in COVID-19. The repertoire was sequenced with immunoSEQ multiplex PCR; TCRdb's copy has only in-frame clones and lacks some. The data show about 82,000 clones, approximately 79% seen once. The specimen was peripheral blood. These receptors all come from a human donor with acute or convalescent COVID-19. The donor label of this sample is uncertain. The CDR3 runs from the conserved cysteine through the conserved F or W. The D gene is left open where the match is weak. Rows give clone size only sometimes, using once, few, many, or a class for an expanded clone.

J,size,V,length,D,CDR3,DNA
TRBJ2-5,.,TRBV5-8,16,TRBD1,CASSLDRTGGRETQYF,TGTGCCAGCAGCTTGGACAGGACAGGGGGCCGGGAGACCCAGTACTTC
TRBJ1-3,.,TRBV7-2,15,.,CASSKQDHSGNTIYF,TGTGCCAGCAGCAAACAGGATCACTCTGGAAACACCATATATTTT
TRBJ1-2,.,TRBV15,14,.,CATSRNPMTEGYTF,TGTGCCACCAGCAGAAATCCGATGACGGAGGGCTACACCTTC
TRBJ1-3,.,TRBV5-5,16,TRBD1,CASSLRTGSSGNTIYF,TGTGCCAGCAGCTTGAGGACAGGGAGCTCTGGAAACACCATATATTTT
TRBJ1-3,.,TRBV5-4,13,TRBD1,CASSSGQGNTIYF,TGTGCCAGCAGCTCGGGACAGGGAAACACCATATATTTT
TRBJ1-1,.,TRBV5-1,15,TRBD1,CASSTGQGKNTEAFF,TGCGCCAGCAGCACGGGACAGGGGAAGAACACTGAAGCTTTCTTT
TRBJ2-5,.,TRBV5-1,16,.,CASSLAESRGQETQYF,TGCGCCAGCAGCTTGGCCGAATCTCGCGGCCAAGAGACCCAGTACTTC
TRBJ2-5,once,TRBV5-1,14,TRBD2,CASSEAGIQETQYF,TGCGCCAGCAGCGAAGCGGGGATCCAAGAGACCCAGTACTTC
TRBJ2-7,.,TRBV24-1,11,.,CATSAGNEQYF,TGTGCCACCAGTGCGGGGAACGAGCAGTACTTC
TRBJ1-3,.,TRBV7-9,14,.,CASRPDGLGNTIYF,TGTGCCAGCAGACCCGACGGACTTGGAAACACCATATATTTT
TRBJ1-1,.,TRBV6-2/TRBV6-3,14,TRBD1,CASSHRDRGPEAFF,TGTGCCAGCAGTCACCGGGACAGGGGGCCTGAAGCTTTCTTT
TRBJ2-6,.,TRBV6-2/TRBV6-3,15,.,CASSRGGVGANVLTF,TGTGCCAGCAGCAGGGGAGGGGTTGGGGCCAACGTCCTGACTTTC
TRBJ1-2,.,TRBV29-1,13,TRBD1,CSVEGTGYYGYTF,TGCAGCGTTGAAGGGACAGGGTACTATGGCTACACCTTC
TRBJ1-6,once,TRBV6-5,15,.,CASSYSGGRGSPLHF,TGTGCCAGCAGTTACTCGGGGGGTAGGGGTTCACCCCTCCACTTT
TRBJ1-1,.,TRBV3-1/TRBV3-2,17,.,CASSHPSGVGVGTEAFF,TGTGCCAGCAGCCACCCCAGCGGGGTAGGGGTAGGAACTGAAGCTTTCTTT
TRBJ2-5,.,TRBV10-3,15,TRBD1,CAISEFGTGQETQYF,TGTGCCATCAGTGAGTTCGGGACAGGGCAAGAGACCCAGTACTTC
TRBJ1-5,.,TRBV3-1/TRBV3-2,18,.,CASSQDQEDRYSNQPQHF,TGTGCCAGCAGCCAAGATCAAGAGGACAGATATAGCAATCAGCCCCAGCATTTT
TRBJ1-2,.,TRBV2,14,TRBD1,CASITGGAYYGYTF,TGTGCCAGCATTACAGGGGGCGCGTACTATGGCTACACCTTC
TRBJ1-5,.,TRBV5-6,14,.,CASSLIVSNQPQHF,TGTGCCAGCAGCTTGATCGTGAGCAATCAGCCCCAGCATTTT
TRBJ1-1,.,TRBV18,13,.,CASSPNKNTEAFF,TGTGCCAGCTCACCGAACAAGAACACTGAAGCTTTCTTT
TRBJ2-3,few,TRBV7-9,15,TRBD2,CASSSWGSGTDTQYF,TGTGCCAGCAGCTCCTGGGGTAGCGGGACAGATACGCAGTATTTT
TRBJ2-1,.,TRBV20-1,11,TRBD1,CSARGDRDEFF,TGCAGTGCTAGGGGAGACAGGGACGAGTTCTTC
TRBJ2-5,.,TRBV9,14,TRBD2,CASSFQGREETQYF,TGTGCCAGCAGCTTCCAAGGGAGGGAAGAGACCCAGTACTTC
TRBJ1-1,few,TRBV27,13,.,CASRGSVNTEAFF,TGTGCCAGCCGCGGTTCAGTGAACACTGAAGCTTTCTTT
TRBJ2-2,.,TRBV6-4,16,.,CASSDQPGLNTGELFF,TGTGCCAGCAGTGACCAACCAGGCCTGAACACCGGGGAGCTGTTTTTT
TRBJ2-2,.,TRBV7-2,16,.,CASSLDGGAHTGELFF,TGTGCCAGCAGCTTAGATGGGGGGGCCCATACCGGGGAGCTGTTTTTT
TRBJ1-5,.,TRBV7-9,16,.,CASSLGAAGAGEPQHF,TGTGCCAGCAGCTTAGGGGCGGCAGGGGCGGGGGAGCCCCAGCATTTT
TRBJ1-1,.,TRBV3-1/TRBV3-2,14,.,CASSLQTGNTEAFF,TGTGCCAGCAGCCTTCAGACTGGGAACACTGAAGCTTTCTTT
TRBJ2-7,.,TRBV7-9,12,TRBD2,CASRGTNYEQYF,TGTGCCAGCAGGGGGACTAACTACGAGCAGTACTTC
TRBJ2-3,.,TRBV6-5,15,TRBD2,CASSYSAGAADTQYF,TGTGCCAGCAGTTACTCGGCGGGAGCGGCAGATACGCAGTATTTT
TRBJ2-7,.,TRBV6-6,14,TRBD1,CASNPGQGNYEQYF,TGTGCCAGCAATCCGGGACAGGGGAACTACGAGCAGTACTTC
TRBJ2-3,.,TRBV10-3,16,TRBD2,CAISDLAGASTDTQYF,TGTGCCATCAGTGACTTAGCGGGAGCCAGCACAGATACGCAGTATTTT
TRBJ1-2,few,TRBV6-5,14,.,CASSPTGANYGYTF,TGTGCCAGCAGTCCCACAGGCGCTAACTATGGCTACACCTTC
TRBJ1-2,.,TRBV6-2/TRBV6-3,14,.,CASSHFRPNYGYTF,TGTGCCAGCAGCCACTTCCGCCCTAACTATGGCTACACCTTC
TRBJ1-5,.,TRBV7-9,13,.,CASSLPGNQPQHF,TGTGCCAGCAGCTTACCAGGCAATCAGCCCCAGCATTTT
TRBJ2-3,few,TRBV5-4,14,TRBD1,CASSGTGGWDTQYF,TGTGCCAGCAGCGGGACAGGGGGATGGGATACGCAGTATTTT
TRBJ2-7,.,TRBV25-1,15,.,CASSPTPPSSYEQYF,TGTGCCAGCAGTCCTACTCCTCCGAGCTCCTACGAGCAGTACTTC